This T cell receptor (beta chain) was observed in a study of T cell responses to AZD1222 COVID-19 vaccine (dated by TCRdb to the early 2020s). With respect to the entire study: A total of 230 to 250 trial participants underwent TCR sequencing, of whom some 210 received two doses of AZD1222 and 26 received two doses of the MenACWY control vaccine. Trial participants were enrolled by age into 18-55, 56-69 and 70-plus year subgroups, with roughly 150, 30 and 60 TCR-sequenced participants respectively.

V is clipped by 2 bases and J by 1 base, and the sequence between their germline boundaries is 6 bases long. The CDR3 runs 13 residues from the cysteine to the phenylalanine. Just CDR3 DNA is preserved here, 39 bases in frame from base 1. CDR1 and CDR2 (GTSNPN, SVGIG) derive from the germline V gene (reference sequence). The CDR3 regions of human TCRbeta chains were analyzed by immunosequencing. The paper's data handling went like this. Repertoire TCRs were checked for matches against a reference library of SARS-CoV-2-specific TCRs that had been generated using the MIRA antigen-specificity platform. Breadth was defined as the fraction of unique TCRs that were SARS-CoV-2-associated. Depth was defined as the fraction of total T cells that were SARS-CoV-2-associated. Using the MIRA data, each spike-specific TCR was assigned both to the spike region to which the TCR was reactive and to a CD4 or CD8 class. Log10-transformed breadth and depth values were compared by one-way ANOVA with Sidak's multiple comparisons tests. Sourced from immuneACCESS, this table was stored by TCRdb with only in-frame sequences that have V and J called. A share of the clones is absent; for the studies checked, an unresolved V gene accounts for under half, and the remainder has no known explanation. V, J and clone size were drawn from that table, and D and trimming were deduced from the DNA. Recorded for this sample are tens of thousands of clones; around four fifths of them occurred a single time. The top ten clonotypes cover more than 20% of the sample.

Beyond this particular receptor, the publication reports: No day 14 peak-response samples were available, so repertoires were characterized only after the peak T cell response. The vaccine-associated CD4 TCRs covered the entire spike protein, and the dominant responses fell in regions 160-218 and 743-854. A significant rise in spike-specific TCR breadth and depth was observed after two AZD1222 doses relative to day 0 and relative to MenACWY recipients. Conclusions about previously exposed vaccinees are limited, since just 5 or 6 AZD1222 recipients were seropositive for SARS-CoV-2 at baseline. In the small 56-69-year group, the increase in depth fell short of significance, most likely because of low power. Epitopes outside the regions mutated in the B.1.351 and B.1.1.7 variants were reportedly recognized by nearly half of the unique spike-specific TCRs. Participants were mostly white British, with more females than males. The authors suggested clonal diversity may have been underestimated.

The intended sense of this specimen's time point label: baseline before first vaccination. In the paper's terms, the treatment or condition label means: meningococcal conjugate vaccine given as trial control. Vaccinee samples came from UK trials COV001 and COV002, including a single-blind randomized controlled phase 2/3 trial of AZD1222 (ChAdOx1 nCoV-19) in healthy adults. For TCRbeta chain sequencing, PBMC samples from trial participants were taken at day 0 and at day 28 after the second dose. In regard to this clone: No antigen is known for it. No base quality values were provided; no much bigger clone lies one nucleotide off.

The origin of this receptor is an adult in good health. The chain links TRBV30 with TRBJ1-5, with the D gene not clear enough to name. The sample here was peripheral blood, taken on day 0 of MenACWY control vaccination. The CDR3 corresponds to CAWSLGSNQPQHF. In nucleotides, the sequence is TGTGCCTGGAGTTTAGGGAGCAATCAGCCCCAGCATTTT.